Shown below are 12 T cell receptor beta chains from a single sample sequenced in a study of cytomegalovirus exposure and HLA in healthy donors. Primers for the PCR totalled 60 Vbeta and 13 Jbeta. Assay: immunoSEQ multiplex PCR; the TCRdb copy retains only in-frame clones and omits some. This table has roughly 120,000 clones, 65% to 90% appearing once. The sample taken for sequencing was PBMCs. All receptors derive from a woman between 18 and 29 years old in good health and CMV-seropositive.

The chain links TRBV9 to TRBJ2-3, with D uncertain. V shed 0 bases and J shed 3 bases, with 5 bases lying between them. The CDR3 length is 13 residues. CDR1 is SGDLS and CDR2 is YYNGEE in the germline V gene. The DNA of the CDR3 is TGTGCCAGCAGCGTAGAACAGACAGATACGCAGTATTTT. Amino acids: CASSVEQTDTQYF.

V is TRBV2 and J is TRBJ2-1, with 10 nucleotides matching TRBD2. V shed 1 base and J 6 bases; nucleotides not matched to a gene: 6. CDR1 and CDR2 from the germline V gene are SNHLY and FYNNEI. This CDR3 has 16 amino acids. CDR3 loop: CASSEGLGLAANEQFF. The CDR3 DNA reads TGTGCCAGCAGTGAAGGTCTCGGACTAGCGGCCAATGAGCAGTTCTTC.

The J gene is TRBJ2-5, the V gene TRBV19; 9 nucleotides line up with TRBD2. Unmatched junction bases numbered 5, after V lost 1 base and J lost 2 bases. Germline values: CDR1 LNHDA, CDR2 SQIVND (reference sequence). There are 16 residues in the CDR3. The CDR3 loop is CASSIGGGALQETQYF. The DNA for the CDR3 is TGTGCCAGTAGTATAGGCGGGGGGGCCTTACAAGAGACCCAGTACTTC.

The rearrangement uses TRBV13 and TRBJ1-5; possible D gene TRBD1, 6 bases. Trimming shortened V by 5 bases and J by 4 bases, and 9 bases separated the two germline ends. Germline V gene sequence: CDR1 PRHDT, CDR2 FYEKMQ (reference sequence). This CDR3 comprises 13 residues. The CDR3 DNA reads as TGTGCCAGCAGCACCAGGGGAAATCAGCCCCAGCATTTT. Its protein product is CASSTRGNQPQHF.

The chain recombines TRBV2 with TRBJ2-7; D ambiguous. The germline V gene encodes CDR1 SNHLY and CDR2 FYNNEI. The CDR3 runs to 13 residues. V dropped 2 bases and J dropped 6 bases, with 11 bases sitting between them. CDR3 DNA: TGTGCCAGCAGTGAAATTGGCCCCTCCGAGCAGTACTTC. Encoded protein: CASSEIGPSEQYF.

The chain has TRBV19 and TRBJ1-1; no reliable D call. Germline values: CDR1 LNHDA, CDR2 SQIVND (reference sequence). V lost 3 bases to trimming and J lost 2 bases, with 7 bases between them. The CDR3 length is 13 residues. The CDR3 is CASSMVSNTEAFF. CDR3 DNA: TGTGCCAGTAGTATGGTCAGTAACACTGAAGCTTTCTTT.

The chain joins TRBV27 to TRBJ1-3, with 9 bases identical to TRBD1. The CDR3 is 16 residues long. Germline V gene sequence: CDR1 MNHEY, CDR2 SMNVEV (reference sequence). V lost 4 bases to trimming and J lost 4 bases; unmatched junction nucleotides: 8. CDR3 loop: CASSWGQGHFGNTIYF. CDR3 coding DNA: TGTGCCAGCAGTTGGGGACAGGGCCACTTCGGAAACACCATATATTTT.

V is TRBV5-1 and J is TRBJ2-7, with 8 bases lining up with TRBD2. There are 13 residues in the CDR3. Germline loops: CDR1 SGHRS, CDR2 YFSETQ. Trimming took 0 bases from V and 7 from J; bases not matched to a gene: 3. Here the CDR3 reads CASSLERGLEQYF. The DNA for the CDR3 is TGCGCCAGCAGCTTGGAGCGGGGGCTGGAGCAGTACTTC.

This clone is a singleton in its sample. The V gene is TRBV6-5, the J gene TRBJ2-1, with 10 bases aligning to TRBD2. The germline CDR1 and CDR2 sequences are MNHEY and SVGAGI. Trimming at V came to 5 bases and at J to 10 bases, leaving 8 bases not matched to a gene. The CDR3 extends over 14 amino acids. CDR3 sequence reads: CASSGSGGAGEQFF. The DNA of the CDR3 is TGTGCCAGCAGTGGCAGCGGGGGGGCAGGGGAGCAGTTCTTC.

The chain recombines TRBV6-1 with TRBJ1-4; tentatively, D is TRBD1 (5 bases). There are 16 residues in the CDR3. Germline values: CDR1 MNHNS, CDR2 SASEGT. V was trimmed by 3 bases and J by 5 bases, leaving 16 bases between them. The CDR3 reads CASSEGRVVGNEKLFF. CDR3 coding DNA: TGTGCCAGCAGTGAGGGCAGGGTCGTTGGGAATGAAAAACTGTTTTTT.

The rearrangement joins TRBV7-9 to TRBJ2-2; TRBD1 matches at 7 bases. Germline-derived CDR1 and CDR2 are SEHNR and FQNEAQ (reference sequence). The CDR3 is 14 residues long. J lost 6 bases, V lost 7 bases, and 8 bases had no gene match. The CDR3 DNA is TGTGCCAGCAACCCATCCCAGGGGGCCGGGGAGCTGTTTTTT. Its translation is CASNPSQGAGELFF.

This clone has just one count. The chain couples TRBV11-2 to TRBJ2-5; 11 bases agree with TRBD2. The length of the CDR3 is 17 residues. V was pared by 8 bases and J by 5 bases, with 16 bases of the junction left unmatched. Germline V gene lookup returns CDR1 SGHAT and CDR2 FQNNGV. The CDR3 region has the DNA TGTGCCAGCGGACCGGGACTAGCGGTTCCCCTCGGCGAGACCCAGTACTTC. It translates to CASGPGLAVPLGETQYF.